This T cell receptor beta chain was identified during a study of blood T cell repertoires in COVID-19. Looking at the study overall: Samples came from the United States, Italy and Spain, spanning acute and convalescent COVID-19. T cells, B-cell-depleted T cells, or PBMCs provided the cDNA or gDNA that served as material.

V was trimmed by 3 bases and J by 9 bases, leaving 15 bases between them. CDR1 SGHAT and CDR2 FQNNGV come from the germline V gene. CDR3 size: 14 residues. In the original processing: Amplification of reference gene primers was used by the study to estimate nucleated cell counts. Method: immunoSEQ multiplex PCR; TCRdb's copy keeps in-frame clones and lacks some. V, J and clone size were drawn from that table, and D and trimming were deduced from the DNA. The sample has roughly 250,000 clones, around 82% seen once; the top ten hold roughly 4.9%. This TCR was recovered from a woman aged 80 or over with active or convalescent COVID-19. Sequencing was carried out using peripheral blood. The gene calls are TRBV11-2 and TRBJ2-1, with a weak D call TRBD2 (6 bases). CDR3 loop: CASSLGLTSGEQFF. CDR3 bases: TGTGCCAGCAGCTTGGGACTGACTTCTGGTGAGCAGTTCTTC.